Below are 26 T cell receptor beta chains sequenced from a single sample in a study of blood T cell repertoires in COVID-19. Only in-frame clones appear in the TCRdb table, and some are missing; sequencing was by immunoSEQ multiplex PCR. The table records 95,000 to 150,000 clones, more than 60% of them present only once. The specimen sequenced was peripheral blood. These receptor sequences come from a man aged 70 or older with acute or convalescent COVID-19.

The sample holds a few counts of this clone. This chain links TRBV19 with TRBJ1-2; no reliable D call. The CDR3 spans 12 residues. Germline CDR1 LNHDA, CDR2 SQIVND (reference sequence). V was shortened by 11 bases and J by 7 bases, with 17 bases between the two germline ends. The CDR3 DNA sequence: TGTGCCTCCGAGGAGTCTCGGGGTGGCTACACCTTC. Protein product: CASEESRGGYTF.

A few counts support this clone. The chain joins TRBV7-9 to TRBJ2-3, with a weak D call TRBD2 (6 bases). There are 14 residues in the CDR3. Germline assignment: CDR1 SEHNR and CDR2 FQNEAQ (reference sequence). V shed 0 bases and J shed 4 bases, with 8 bases lying between them. The CDR3 spells CASSLAWGADTQYF. CDR3 DNA sequence: TGTGCCAGCAGCTTAGCTTGGGGGGCAGATACGCAGTATTTT.

The chain couples TRBV19 to TRBJ2-2; no clear D gene. The length of the CDR3 is 13 residues. Germline CDR1 LNHDA, CDR2 SQIVND (reference sequence). Trimming removed 3 bases from V and 8 bases from J, with 10 bases in between. CDR3 region: CASSILLSGELFF. In DNA, the CDR3 is TGTGCCAGTAGTATTCTACTTTCGGGGGAGCTGTTTTTT. Based on the CDR3 plus reference TRBV19 and TRBJ2-2, the full variable domain is DGGITQSPKYLFRKEGQNVTLSCEQNLNHDAMYWYRQDPGQGLRLIYYSQIVNDFQKGDIAEGYSVSREKKESFPLTVTSAQKNPTAFYLCASSILLSGELFFGEGSRLTVL.

The chain combines TRBV2 with TRBJ2-7; 7 nucleotides match TRBD1. The CDR3 consists of 16 residues. The V gene's germline CDR1 is SNHLY and CDR2 FYNNEI. Unmatched junction bases numbered 11, after V lost 3 bases and J lost 3 bases. CDR3 sequence: CASSDTHRGPLYEQYF. CDR3 DNA: TGTGCCAGCAGTGACACCCACAGGGGTCCCCTCTACGAGCAGTACTTC.

This clone turned up a few times. V is TRBV12-3 or TRBV12-4 and J is TRBJ1-5; D call uncertain. CDR3 length equals 13 residues. Trimming pared 3 bases from V and 5 bases from J, leaving 8 bases between. In DNA, the CDR3 is TGTGCCAGCAGTTTTGGGGAGGATCAGCCCCAGCATTTT. Its translation: CASSFGEDQPQHF.

In its sample, this clone was seen once. The chain recombines TRBV12-3 or TRBV12-4 with TRBJ1-1; TRBD1 is a possible D gene (5 bases). V shed 8 bases and J shed 0 bases, with 10 bases lying between them. The CDR3 is made up of 13 amino acids. The CDR3 protein is CASGTTVNTEAFF. Here the CDR3 DNA reads TGTGCCAGCGGAACGACAGTGAACACTGAAGCTTTCTTT.

The V and J genes are TRBV25-1 and TRBJ2-7; weak D call: TRBD1 (6 bases). CDR1 is MGHDK and CDR2 is SYGVNS in the germline V gene. The CDR3 loop spans 16 amino acids. Trimming stripped 2 bases from V and 1 base from J, with 15 bases between. CDR3: CASSEMTGTYSYEQYF. Written as DNA, the CDR3 is TGTGCCAGCAGTGAAATGACAGGTACTTATTCCTACGAGCAGTACTTC.

The rearrangement links TRBV6-6 to TRBJ2-7; possible D gene TRBD2, 7 bases. V was clipped by 5 bases and J by 6 bases, with 11 bases between them. Germline V gene data show CDR1 as MNHNY and CDR2 as SVGAGI (reference sequence). This CDR3 spans 12 amino acids. Here the CDR3 reads CASSRGAVEQYF. CDR3 bases: TGTGCCAGCAGTCGGGGGGCAGTCGAGCAGTACTTC.

The gene calls are TRBV5-1 and TRBJ2-3; D call uncertain. With 0 bases removed from V and 3 bases from J, the gap between germline ends came to 5 bases. The CDR3 is 13 residues long. The V gene's germline CDR1 is SGHRS and CDR2 YFSETQ. The CDR3 protein is CASSLEQTDTQYF. CDR3 nucleotides: TGCGCCAGCAGCTTGGAACAAACAGATACGCAGTATTTT.

The chain recombines TRBV27 with TRBJ1-3, with 11 nucleotides matching TRBD1. V was pared by 6 bases and J by 10 bases, with 8 bases of the junction left unmatched. Germline assignment: CDR1 MNHEY and CDR2 SMNVEV (reference sequence). The CDR3 consists of 14 residues. CDR3 nucleotides: TGTGCCAGCAGAACCGGGACAGGGGGATTTACCATATATTTT. This sequence encodes CASRTGTGGFTIYF.

The chain has TRBV7-2 and TRBJ1-3; D perhaps matches TRBD1 (6 bases). The V gene's germline CDR1 is SGHTA and CDR2 FQGNSA. This CDR3 region has 14 residues. Trimming removed 1 base from V and 9 bases from J, with 13 bases in between. This CDR3 reads CASSLGAGVSTIYF. CDR3 nucleotides: TGTGCCAGCAGCTTAGGGGCAGGGGTGAGCACCATATATTTT.

The chain couples TRBV4-3 to TRBJ2-5; 12 nucleotides match TRBD2. There are 18 residues in the CDR3. V shed 0 bases, J shed 4 bases, and the junction held 9 bases outside the gene matches. Per the germline V gene, CDR1 is LGHNA and CDR2 is YSLEER. CDR3 DNA: TGCGCCAGCAGCCAAGATCCCCTAGCGGGGGGGCTTGGAGAGACCCAGTACTTC. This codes for CASSQDPLAGGLGETQYF.

This chain joins TRBV20-1 and TRBJ1-2, with D unclear. Germline CDR1 is DFQATT and CDR2 is SNEGSKA (reference sequence). This CDR3 region has 14 residues. The ends were cut back, 3 bases at V and 0 bases at J, with 11 bases in the middle. CDR3 in amino acids: CSASTPVANYGYTF. For the CDR3, the DNA is TGCAGTGCTAGTACGCCCGTAGCTAACTATGGCTACACCTTC.

This rearrangement joins TRBV10-3 to TRBJ1-5; perhaps TRBD1 as D (5 bases). The CDR3 runs 11 residues. V was clipped by 10 bases and J by 11 bases, with 15 bases between them. Germline lookup yields CDR1 ENHRY and CDR2 SYGVKD. The CDR3 DNA sequence: TGTGCCACACGGGGGGAGGTGGCCCAGCATTTT. This sequence encodes CATRGEVAQHF.

J is TRBJ2-5 and V is TRBV7-2, with a tentative D call TRBD2 (5 bases). CDR1 and CDR2 from the germline V gene are SGHTA and FQGNSA. The CDR3 runs 14 residues. The V end was cut by 2 bases, the J end by 2 bases, with 9 bases between. CDR3 sequence: CASSLSRGQETQYF. In DNA, the CDR3 is TGTGCCAGCAGCTTATCACGGGGTCAAGAGACCCAGTACTTC.

The chain has TRBV5-6 and TRBJ1-2; 7 bases agree with TRBD1. The germline V gene encodes CDR1 SGHDT and CDR2 YYEEEE. Trimming cost V 0 bases and J 3 bases; bases outside gene matches: 2. The CDR3 consists of 14 residues. The CDR3 here is CASSLGQGDYGYTF. CDR3 coding DNA: TGTGCCAGCAGCTTGGGACAGGGAGACTATGGCTACACCTTC.

This rearrangement joins TRBV19 to TRBJ2-4; TRBD1 matches at 10 bases. The V and J ends lost 6 bases and 2 bases, in that order; junction bases with no gene match: 13. Germline CDR1 LNHDA, CDR2 SQIVND (reference sequence). The CDR3 is made up of 18 amino acids. The CDR3 DNA reads as TGTGCCAGTAGGAACAGTAGAGGGGGACAGGGGTCCAAAAACATTCAGTACTTC. Translation: CASRNSRGGQGSKNIQYF.

The chain uses TRBV11-2 and TRBJ2-1; D is unresolved. Germline CDR1 SGHAT, CDR2 FQNNGV. This CDR3 spans 13 amino acids. V shed 6 bases and J shed 8 bases, with 14 bases lying between them. The CDR3 here is CASSNSVTDEQFF. In DNA form, the CDR3 reads TGTGCCAGCAGTAATTCGGTAACTGATGAGCAGTTCTTC. The full variable domain, with the rest looked up from reference TRBV11-2 and TRBJ2-1, is EAGVAQSPRYKIIEKRQSVAFWCNPISGHATLYWYQQILGQGPKLLIQFQNNGVVDDSQLPKDRFSAERLKGVDSTLKIQPAKLEDSAVYLCASSNSVTDEQFFGPGTRLTVL.

This chain joins TRBV11-2 and TRBJ2-6, with 7 bases identical to TRBD1. J gave up 4 bases and V 4 bases, and 13 bases lay outside the gene matches. CDR1 and CDR2 from the germline V gene are SGHAT and FQNNGV. CDR3 length: 18 amino acids. The CDR3 DNA sequence: TGTGCCAGCAGCTCCTACAGACAGGGAAGAGACGGGGCCAACGTCCTGACTTTC. Translated, it gives CASSSYRQGRDGANVLTF.

This chain links TRBV7-8 with TRBJ2-1; D gene unclear. V was pared by 1 base and J by 6 bases, with 10 bases between. Germline V gene data show CDR1 as SGHVS and CDR2 as FQNEAQ. CDR3 length: 14 residues. CDR3 in amino acids: CASSLVTFGNEQFF. The CDR3 DNA reads TGTGCCAGCAGCTTAGTAACTTTCGGCAATGAGCAGTTCTTC.

V gene TRBV6-6 combines with J gene TRBJ2-7; 7 positions agree with TRBD1. The CDR3 loop spans 14 amino acids. Trimming took 6 bases from V and 3 from J; bases not matched to a gene: 8. Germline CDR1 and CDR2: MNHNY and SVGAGI (reference sequence). The CDR3 nucleotides read TGTGCCAGCAGGTTCACAGGGGACCTCTACGAGCAGTACTTC. Residues: CASRFTGDLYEQYF.

The rearrangement uses TRBV19 and TRBJ2-7, with 10 positions matching TRBD2. CDR1 is LNHDA and CDR2 is SQIVND in the germline V gene (reference sequence). The CDR3 has 18 amino acids. V was pared by 1 base and J by 3 bases, with 12 bases of the junction left unmatched. Here the CDR3 DNA reads TGTGCCAGTAGTATAGCCCCTCGAGCGGGGGGGACCCGCTACGAGCAGTACTTC. Its translation is CASSIAPRAGGTRYEQYF.

The chain couples TRBV4-2 to TRBJ2-1, with 8 positions matching TRBD2. Germline values: CDR1 LGHNA, CDR2 YNFKEQ. Germline trimming cut 1 base from V and 7 bases from J; bases unmatched to any gene: 6. The CDR3 is 15 amino acids. The CDR3 coding sequence is TGTGCCAGCAGCCAAGCGGGGGGGCGGAGAAATGAGCAGTTCTTC. Its translation is CASSQAGGRRNEQFF.

The chain uses TRBV5-4 and TRBJ2-5, with 9 positions matching TRBD1. With 4 bases clipped from V and 2 bases from J, the junction kept 12 bases outside the gene matches. The CDR3 contains 17 residues. Germline lookup yields CDR1 SGHNT and CDR2 YYREEE (reference sequence). The CDR3 DNA sequence: TGTGCCAGCAGCGCCGGGACAGGGCCTGGGGTTCAAGAGACCCAGTACTTC. It encodes CASSAGTGPGVQETQYF.

This clone appeared once. CDR3 residues: CASSRDRGSGANVLTF. The CDR3 nucleotides read TGCGCCAGCAGCCGGGACAGGGGAAGCGGGGCCAACGTCCTGACTTTC. The chain is built from TRBV5-1 and TRBJ2-6, with 10 bases identical to TRBD1. The ends lost 4 bases at V and 4 bases at J; junction bases unmatched: 5. CDR1 and CDR2 (germline): SGHRS, YFSETQ. The length of the CDR3 is 16 residues.

The gene calls are TRBV19 and TRBJ1-6, with a weak D call TRBD1 (6 bases). The V end lost 6 bases, the J end lost 7 bases, and 10 bases lay between the germline ends. Germline V gene data show CDR1 as LNHDA and CDR2 as SQIVND (reference sequence). This CDR3 has 13 amino acids. This CDR3 is CASSMDRNSPLHF. The CDR3 DNA reads TGTGCCAGTAGCATGGACAGAAATTCACCCCTCCACTTT. Supplemented by reference TRBV19 and TRBJ1-6, the full variable domain reads DGGITQSPKYLFRKEGQNVTLSCEQNLNHDAMYWYRQDPGQGLRLIYYSQIVNDFQKGDIAEGYSVSREKKESFPLTVTSAQKNPTAFYLCASSMDRNSPLHFGNGTRLTVT.